These 21 T cell receptor beta chains were all obtained from the same sample, sequenced in a study of blood T cell repertoires in COVID-19. Some clones are missing from TCRdb's copy, which holds only in-frame ones; the method was immunoSEQ multiplex PCR. The sample records approximately 150,000 clones, under 90% being singletons. Sample: peripheral blood. Receptors originate from an elderly woman with acute or convalescent COVID-19.

This clone was observed a handful of times. The genes are TRBV7-9 and TRBJ1-3, with a weak D call TRBD1 (5 bases). The germline CDR1 and CDR2 sequences are SEHNR and FQNEAQ (reference sequence). Trimming cost V 1 base and J 0 bases, with 7 bases left between them. This CDR3 contains 15 residues. CDR3: CASSLGTPSGNTIYF. The DNA for the CDR3 is TGTGCCAGCAGCTTAGGGACACCCTCTGGAAACACCATATATTTT.

The CDR3 coding sequence is TGTGCCAGCAGTTTGTCTGCGGGGCCCCTCCACTTT. It is translated as CASSLSAGPLHF. The rearrangement joins TRBV12-3 or TRBV12-4 to TRBJ1-6, with D unresolved. CDR3 length equals 12 residues. The ends were cut back, 3 bases at V and 13 bases at J, with 10 bases in the middle.

DNA for the CDR3: TGTGCCAGCAGGACGGACAGGGGGGCTGGAAACACCATATATTTT. The encoded protein is CASRTDRGAGNTIYF. The rearrangement uses TRBV6-4 and TRBJ1-3, with 10 bases that match TRBD1. Unmatched junction bases numbered 4, after V lost 6 bases and J lost 2 bases. The germline CDR1 and CDR2 sequences are MRHNA and SNTAGT. The CDR3 contains 15 residues.

Written as DNA, the CDR3 is TGTGCCAGCAGTTACTCGGGACACTCTGTTAGGGAGCAGTACTTC. It translates to CASSYSGHSVREQYF. The gene calls are TRBV6-2 or TRBV6-3 and TRBJ2-7; tentatively, D is TRBD1 (6 bases). Germline CDR1 reads MNHEY; CDR2 reads SVGEGT. The CDR3 is made up of 15 amino acids. V was shortened by 0 bases and J by 7 bases, with 16 bases between the two germline ends.

The chain joins TRBV5-1 to TRBJ2-3; D is uncertain. Trimming stripped 0 bases from V and 2 bases from J, with 10 bases between. CDR1 and CDR2 (germline): SGHRS, YFSETQ. CDR3 length: 15 residues. The DNA of the CDR3 is TGCGCCAGCAGCTTGGAGAGCTTGCACACAGATACGCAGTATTTT. It yields the protein CASSLESLHTDTQYF.

This chain joins TRBV5-1 and TRBJ1-1, with no clear D. The CDR3 contains 14 residues. Per germline, CDR1 SGHRS and CDR2 YFSETQ. V was clipped by 1 base and J by 2 bases, with 9 bases between them. This chain's CDR3 is CASSLRQPNTEAFF. The CDR3 DNA reads TGCGCCAGCAGCTTGAGACAACCTAACACTGAAGCTTTCTTT.

This clone was observed a single time. The chain joins TRBV4-3 to TRBJ1-2; 7 positions agree with TRBD1. The CDR3 length is 17 residues. Germline V gives CDR1 LGHNA, CDR2 YSLEER. Germline trimming cut 4 bases from V and 2 bases from J; bases unmatched to any gene: 13. CDR3 sequence reads: CASSRFTGAQTNYGYTF. The CDR3 coding sequence is TGCGCCAGCAGCCGATTCACAGGGGCCCAAACCAACTATGGCTACACCTTC.

The chain links TRBV5-1 to TRBJ2-1, with 10 bases that match TRBD1. The V segment lost 6 bases and the J segment 2 bases; nucleotides outside the gene matches: 8. The CDR3 runs 16 residues. Looked up from germline, CDR1 is SGHRS and CDR2 is YFSETQ. DNA for the CDR3: TGCGCCAGCAACGTTGAGGGGACAGGGGCCTACAATGAGCAGTTCTTC. This sequence encodes CASNVEGTGAYNEQFF.

Only one count was recorded for this clone. V usage is TRBV9 and J usage is TRBJ2-5, with 9 bases matching TRBD2. Germline V gene lookup returns CDR1 SGDLS and CDR2 YYNGEE. The CDR3 extends over 14 amino acids. The junction had 3 bases not matched to a gene; V was cut back by 2 bases and J by 4 bases. CDR3 sequence (DNA): TGTGCCAGCAGCGTCAGCGGGGGGCCAGAGACCCAGTACTTC. This encodes CASSVSGGPETQYF.

Written as DNA, the CDR3 is TGTGCCTGGAGTGCCTTCCCCGACACTGAAGCTTTCTTT. It specifies CAWSAFPDTEAFF. This rearrangement joins TRBV30 to TRBJ1-1, with D unclear. CDR3 length: 13 amino acids. Per germline, CDR1 GTSNPN and CDR2 SVGIG (reference sequence). The V gene lost 1 base and the J gene lost 3 bases, with 9 bases spanning the gap.

This chain uses TRBV10-3 with TRBJ2-2; D unresolved. V was shortened by 1 base and J by 7 bases, with 10 bases between the two germline ends. CDR1 and CDR2 (germline): ENHRY, SYGVKD. There are 14 residues in the CDR3. CDR3 sequence reads: CAISEFGTGGELFF. The CDR3 coding sequence is TGTGCCATCAGTGAGTTTGGTACGGGCGGGGAGCTGTTTTTT.

The rearrangement joins TRBV9 to TRBJ2-3, with D possibly TRBD2 on 6 matching bases. Germline V gene lookup returns CDR1 SGDLS and CDR2 YYNGEE. CDR3 length equals 17 residues. Trimming took off 3 bases at V and 6 bases at J, with 23 bases between the two ends. CDR3 residues: CASSAELFGGKSDTQYF. As DNA, the CDR3 is TGTGCCAGCAGCGCTGAGCTGTTTGGCGGGAAATCCGATACGCAGTATTTT.

This chain uses TRBV7-2 with TRBJ1-3; D uncertain. The CDR3 totals 14 residues. V lost 1 base and J lost 5, with 9 bases in between. Germline V lookup: CDR1 SGHTA, CDR2 FQGNSA. The CDR3 region has the DNA TGTGCCAGCAGCTTAGGTGACACACGAAACACCATATATTTT. This translates into CASSLGDTRNTIYF.

This chain uses TRBV6-2 or TRBV6-3 with TRBJ2-4, with a possible D match to TRBD1 (6 bases). CDR3 size: 14 residues. V was shortened by 2 bases and J by 7 bases, with 12 bases between the two germline ends. Germline assignment: CDR1 MNHEY and CDR2 SVGEGT. This CDR3 is CASSYEQGRNIQYF. The DNA of the CDR3 is TGTGCCAGCAGTTACGAACAGGGCCGGAACATTCAGTACTTC.

The chain uses TRBV2 and TRBJ1-2; D is possibly TRBD1 (5 bases). The CDR3 length is 14 residues. The V end was cut by 10 bases, the J end by 1 base, with 16 bases between. Germline V gene sequence: CDR1 SNHLY, CDR2 FYNNEI. CDR3 region: CATDPGTGNYGYTF. For the CDR3, the DNA is TGTGCCACCGACCCTGGGACTGGTAACTATGGCTACACCTTC.

V usage is TRBV6-1 and J usage is TRBJ1-2; D possibly corresponds to TRBD1 (6 bases). The V end was cut by 2 bases, the J end by 4 bases, with 11 bases between. The CDR3 covers 14 residues. CDR1 and CDR2 from the germline V gene are MNHNS and SASEGT. The DNA for the CDR3 is TGTGCCAGCAGTGAAAGACAGGCGTCCTATGGCTACACCTTC. Amino acids: CASSERQASYGYTF.

The rearrangement links TRBV19 to TRBJ2-3; D uncertain. The CDR3 has 14 amino acids. Deletions cut 5 bases from V and 0 bases from J, with 9 bases between. Germline assignment: CDR1 LNHDA and CDR2 SQIVND (reference sequence). Here the CDR3 reads CASSSGGSTDTQYF. CDR3 nucleotides: TGTGCCAGTAGTTCTGGCGGAAGCACAGATACGCAGTATTTT.

This rearrangement joins TRBV6-2 or TRBV6-3 to TRBJ2-7; 9 bases map to TRBD1. Germline V gene lookup returns CDR1 MNHEY and CDR2 SVGEGT. Germline trimming cut 2 bases from V and 2 bases from J; bases unmatched to any gene: 7. The CDR3 length is 16 residues. The CDR3 protein is CASSYQTGGATYEQYF. CDR3 DNA sequence: TGTGCCAGCAGTTACCAAACAGGGGGCGCGACCTACGAGCAGTACTTC.

This chain links TRBV10-3 with TRBJ2-5, with 14 bases lining up with TRBD2. CDR3 length equals 15 residues. The V gene end was trimmed by 6 bases and the J gene end by 4 bases; junction bases not matched to a gene: 4. CDR1 ENHRY and CDR2 SYGVKD come from the germline V gene. CDR3 DNA: TGTGCCATCAGCCAGGGACTAGCGGGAGTAGAGACCCAGTACTTC. Translated, it gives CAISQGLAGVETQYF.

The V gene is TRBV28, the J gene TRBJ2-3, with TRBD2 matching over 7 bases. Germline trimming cut 4 bases from V and 3 bases from J; bases unmatched to any gene: 7. Per the germline V gene, CDR1 is MDHEN and CDR2 is SYDVKM. The CDR3 length is 15 residues. The CDR3 DNA reads as TGTGCCAGCAGTTCCCCCTGGGGGGGGACAGATACGCAGTATTTT. Amino acids: CASSSPWGGTDTQYF.

The chain employs TRBV6-5 and TRBJ2-5; TRBD1 is a possible D gene (7 bases). V lost 4 bases and J 7 bases, leaving 16 bases between the germline ends. This CDR3 has 14 residues. CDR1 and CDR2 from the germline V gene are MNHEY and SVGAGI. CDR3 DNA sequence: TGTGCCAGCAGTTCGTCCAGGGGGGAAGGGACCCAGTACTTC. It yields the protein CASSSSRGEGTQYF.